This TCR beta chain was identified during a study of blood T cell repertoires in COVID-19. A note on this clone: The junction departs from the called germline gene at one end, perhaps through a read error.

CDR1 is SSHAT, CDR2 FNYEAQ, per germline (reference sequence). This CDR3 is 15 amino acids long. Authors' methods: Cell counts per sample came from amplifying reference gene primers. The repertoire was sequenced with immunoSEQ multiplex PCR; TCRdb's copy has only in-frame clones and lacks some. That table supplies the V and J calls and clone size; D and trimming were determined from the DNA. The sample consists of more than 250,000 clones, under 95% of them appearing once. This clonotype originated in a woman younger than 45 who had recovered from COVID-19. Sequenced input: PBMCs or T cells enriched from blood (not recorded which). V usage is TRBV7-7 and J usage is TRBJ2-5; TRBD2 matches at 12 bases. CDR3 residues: CASSPRLAGVETQYF. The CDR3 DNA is TGTGCTAGCAGCCCCCGACTAGCGGGAGTAGAGACCCAGTACTTC. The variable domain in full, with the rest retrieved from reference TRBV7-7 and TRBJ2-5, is GAGVSQSPRYKVTKRGQDVTLRCDPISSHATLYWYQQALGQGPEFLTYFNYEAQPDKSGLPSDRFSAERPEGSISTLTIQRTEQRDSAMYRCASSPRLAGVETQYFGPGTRLLVL.